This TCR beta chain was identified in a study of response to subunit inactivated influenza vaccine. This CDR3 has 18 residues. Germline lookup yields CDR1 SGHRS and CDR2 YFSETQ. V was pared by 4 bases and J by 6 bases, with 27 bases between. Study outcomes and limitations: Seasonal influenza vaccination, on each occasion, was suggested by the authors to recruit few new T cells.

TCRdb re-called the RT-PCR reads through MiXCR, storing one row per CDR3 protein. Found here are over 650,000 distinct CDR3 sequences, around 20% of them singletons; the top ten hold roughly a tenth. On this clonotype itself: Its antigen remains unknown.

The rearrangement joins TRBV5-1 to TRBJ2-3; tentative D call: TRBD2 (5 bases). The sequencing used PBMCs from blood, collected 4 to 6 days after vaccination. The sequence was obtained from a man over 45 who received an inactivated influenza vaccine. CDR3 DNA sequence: TGCGCCAGCAGCCGGTGGACGGGAACCGGACGCCAGATTGATACGCAGTATTTT. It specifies CASSRWTGTGRQIDTQYF.